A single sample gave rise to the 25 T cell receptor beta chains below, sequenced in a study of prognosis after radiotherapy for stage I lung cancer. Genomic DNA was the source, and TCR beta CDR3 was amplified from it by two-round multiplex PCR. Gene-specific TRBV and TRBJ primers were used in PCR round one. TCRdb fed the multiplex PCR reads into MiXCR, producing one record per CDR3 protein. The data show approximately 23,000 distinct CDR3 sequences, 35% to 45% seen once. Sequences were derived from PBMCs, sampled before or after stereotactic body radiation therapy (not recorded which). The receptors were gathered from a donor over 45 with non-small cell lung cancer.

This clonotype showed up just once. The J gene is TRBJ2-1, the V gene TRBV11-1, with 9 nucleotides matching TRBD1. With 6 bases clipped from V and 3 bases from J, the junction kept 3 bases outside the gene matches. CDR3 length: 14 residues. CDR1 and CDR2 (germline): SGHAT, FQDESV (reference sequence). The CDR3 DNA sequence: TGTGCCAGCAGGAGGACAGGGGACTACAATGAGCAGTTCTTC. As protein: CASRRTGDYNEQFF.

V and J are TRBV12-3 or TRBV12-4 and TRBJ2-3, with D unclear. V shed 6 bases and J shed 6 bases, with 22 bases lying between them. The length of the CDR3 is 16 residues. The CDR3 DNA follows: TGTGCCAGCAGCGCCAACATTGGAGATAAGTCGGATACGCAGTATTTT. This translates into CASSANIGDKSDTQYF.

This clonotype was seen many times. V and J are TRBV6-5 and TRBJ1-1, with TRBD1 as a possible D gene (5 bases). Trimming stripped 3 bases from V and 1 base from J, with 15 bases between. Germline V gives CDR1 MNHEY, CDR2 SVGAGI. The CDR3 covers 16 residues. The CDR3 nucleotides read TGTGCCAGCAGTTATCGGGGGGTTTATAGGAACACTGAAGCTTTCTTT. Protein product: CASSYRGVYRNTEAFF.

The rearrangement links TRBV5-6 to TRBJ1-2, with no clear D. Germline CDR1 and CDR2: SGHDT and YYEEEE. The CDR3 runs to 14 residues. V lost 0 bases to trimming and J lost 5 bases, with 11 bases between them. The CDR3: CASSLARPVYGYTF. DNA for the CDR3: TGTGCCAGCAGCTTGGCCCGTCCCGTGTATGGCTACACCTTC.

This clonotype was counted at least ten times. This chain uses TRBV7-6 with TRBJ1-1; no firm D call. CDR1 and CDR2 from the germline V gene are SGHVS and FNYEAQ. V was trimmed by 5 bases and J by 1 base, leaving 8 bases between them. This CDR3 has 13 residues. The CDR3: CASSADSNTEAFF. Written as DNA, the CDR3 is TGTGCCAGCAGCGCCGATTCGAACACTGAAGCTTTCTTT.

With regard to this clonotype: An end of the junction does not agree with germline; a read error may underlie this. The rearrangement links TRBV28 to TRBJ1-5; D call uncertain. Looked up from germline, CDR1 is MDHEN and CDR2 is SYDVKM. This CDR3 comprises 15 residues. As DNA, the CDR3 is TGTGCCAACAGTTCAGGACGGGTGCGGGATCAGCCCCAGCATTTT. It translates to CANSSGRVRDQPQHF.

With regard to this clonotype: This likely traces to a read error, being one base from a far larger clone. CDR3 in DNA: TGTGCCAGCACTACTACATGTCTAGGCTACACCTTC. This gives the protein CASTTTCLGYTF. The chain joins TRBV6-5 to TRBJ1-2; D is ambiguous. CDR1 is MNHEY, CDR2 SVGAGI, per germline. Trimming took 7 bases from V and 8 from J, leaving 14 bases between them. The CDR3 consists of 12 residues.

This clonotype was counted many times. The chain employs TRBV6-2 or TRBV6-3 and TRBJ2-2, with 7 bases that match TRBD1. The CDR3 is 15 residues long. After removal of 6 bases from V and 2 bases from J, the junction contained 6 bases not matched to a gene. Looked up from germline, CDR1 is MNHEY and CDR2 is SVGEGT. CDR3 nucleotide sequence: TGTGCCAGCAGAAAGACAGGGACAAACACCGGGGAGCTGTTTTTT. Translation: CASRKTGTNTGELFF.

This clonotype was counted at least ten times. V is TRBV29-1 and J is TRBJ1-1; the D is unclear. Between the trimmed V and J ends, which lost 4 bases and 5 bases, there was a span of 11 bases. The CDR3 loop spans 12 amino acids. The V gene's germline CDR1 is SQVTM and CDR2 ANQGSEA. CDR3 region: CSVVKWLTEAFF. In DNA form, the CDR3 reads TGCAGCGTTGTTAAATGGTTGACTGAAGCTTTCTTT.

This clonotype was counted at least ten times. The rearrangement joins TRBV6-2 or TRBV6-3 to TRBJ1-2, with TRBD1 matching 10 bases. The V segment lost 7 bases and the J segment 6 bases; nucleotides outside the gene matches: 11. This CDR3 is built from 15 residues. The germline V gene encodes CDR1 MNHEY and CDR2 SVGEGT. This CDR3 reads CASMHRDRGMHGYTF. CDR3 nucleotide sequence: TGTGCCAGCATGCACCGGGACAGGGGTATGCATGGCTACACCTTC.

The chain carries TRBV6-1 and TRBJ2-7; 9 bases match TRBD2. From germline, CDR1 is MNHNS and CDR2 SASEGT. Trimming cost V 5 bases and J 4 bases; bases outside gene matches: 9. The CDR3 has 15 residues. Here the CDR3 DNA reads TGTGCCAGCAGTCGCATAGCGGGAGATCGATACGAGCAGTACTTC. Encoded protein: CASSRIAGDRYEQYF.

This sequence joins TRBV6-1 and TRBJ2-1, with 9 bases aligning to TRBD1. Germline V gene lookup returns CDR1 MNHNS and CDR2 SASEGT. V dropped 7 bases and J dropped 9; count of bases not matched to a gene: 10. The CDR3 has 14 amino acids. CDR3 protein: CASMRTGVLGEQFF. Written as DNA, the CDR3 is TGTGCCAGCATGAGGACAGGGGTTTTGGGTGAGCAGTTCTTC.

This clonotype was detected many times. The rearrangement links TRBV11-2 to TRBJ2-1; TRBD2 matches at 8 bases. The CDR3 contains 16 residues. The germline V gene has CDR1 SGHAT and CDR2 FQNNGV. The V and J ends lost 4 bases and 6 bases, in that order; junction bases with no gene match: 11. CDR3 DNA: TGTGCCAGCAGCTCCCGCCCGGGAGGGCCGGGCAATGAGCAGTTCTTC. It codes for CASSSRPGGPGNEQFF.

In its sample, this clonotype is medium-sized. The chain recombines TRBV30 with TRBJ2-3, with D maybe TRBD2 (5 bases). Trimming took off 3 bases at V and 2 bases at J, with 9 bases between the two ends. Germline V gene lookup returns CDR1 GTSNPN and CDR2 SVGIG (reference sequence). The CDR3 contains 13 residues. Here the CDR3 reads CAWRGAATDTQYF. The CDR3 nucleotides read TGTGCCTGGAGGGGAGCGGCCACAGATACGCAGTATTTT.

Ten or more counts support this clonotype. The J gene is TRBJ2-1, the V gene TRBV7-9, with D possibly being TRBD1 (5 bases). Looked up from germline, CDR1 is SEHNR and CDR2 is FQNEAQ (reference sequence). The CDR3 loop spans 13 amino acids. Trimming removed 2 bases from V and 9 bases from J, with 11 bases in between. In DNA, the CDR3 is TGTGCCAGCAGCTTACGGACAAGTGGTGAGCAGTTCTTC. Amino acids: CASSLRTSGEQFF.

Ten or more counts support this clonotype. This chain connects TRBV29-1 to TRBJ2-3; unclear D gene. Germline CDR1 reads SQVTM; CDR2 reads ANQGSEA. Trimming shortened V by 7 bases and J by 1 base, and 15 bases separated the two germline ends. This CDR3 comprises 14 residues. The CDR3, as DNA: TGCAGCGCCGACCGCCAAAGGGGCACAGATACGCAGTATTTT. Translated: CSADRQRGTDTQYF.

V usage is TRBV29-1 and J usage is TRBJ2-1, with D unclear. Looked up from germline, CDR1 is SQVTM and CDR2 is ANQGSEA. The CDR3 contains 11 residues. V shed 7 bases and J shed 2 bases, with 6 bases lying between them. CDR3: CSAKPYNEQFF. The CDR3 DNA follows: TGCAGCGCCAAACCCTACAATGAGCAGTTCTTC.

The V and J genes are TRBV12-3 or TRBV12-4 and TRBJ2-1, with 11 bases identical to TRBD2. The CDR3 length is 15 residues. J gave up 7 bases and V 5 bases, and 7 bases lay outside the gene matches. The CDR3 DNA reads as TGTGCCAGCAGTAGGTTACTAGCGGGAGATAATGAGCAGTTCTTC. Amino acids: CASSRLLAGDNEQFF.

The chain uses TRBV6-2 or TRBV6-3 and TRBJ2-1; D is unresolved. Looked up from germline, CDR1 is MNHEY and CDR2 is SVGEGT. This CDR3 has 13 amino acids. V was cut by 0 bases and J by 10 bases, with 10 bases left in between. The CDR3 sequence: CASSYSDGGEQFF. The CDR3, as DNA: TGTGCCAGCAGTTACTCGGACGGCGGCGAGCAGTTCTTC.

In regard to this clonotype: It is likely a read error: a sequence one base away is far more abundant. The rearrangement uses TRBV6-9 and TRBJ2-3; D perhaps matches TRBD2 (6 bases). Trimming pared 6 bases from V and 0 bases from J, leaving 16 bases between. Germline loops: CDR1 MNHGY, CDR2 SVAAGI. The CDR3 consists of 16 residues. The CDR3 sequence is CASRPVSGSSTDTQYF. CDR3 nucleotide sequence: TGTGCCAGCAGACCTGTGAGCGGGTCTAGCACAGATACGCAGTATTTT.

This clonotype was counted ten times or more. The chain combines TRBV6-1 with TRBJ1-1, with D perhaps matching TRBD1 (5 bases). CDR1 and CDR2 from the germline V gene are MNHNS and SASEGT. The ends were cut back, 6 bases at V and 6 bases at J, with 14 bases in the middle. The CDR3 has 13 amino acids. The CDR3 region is CASRSRQPPEAFF. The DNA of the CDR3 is TGTGCCAGCAGGTCTCGACAGCCCCCTGAAGCTTTCTTT.

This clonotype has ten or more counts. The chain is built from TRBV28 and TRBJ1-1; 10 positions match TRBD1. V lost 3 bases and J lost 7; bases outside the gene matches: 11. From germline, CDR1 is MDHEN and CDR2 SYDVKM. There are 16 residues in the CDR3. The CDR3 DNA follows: TGTGCCAGCAGTTTCGTGACAGGGGGCTGGGAAGGTGAAGCTTTCTTT. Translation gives CASSFVTGGWEGEAFF.

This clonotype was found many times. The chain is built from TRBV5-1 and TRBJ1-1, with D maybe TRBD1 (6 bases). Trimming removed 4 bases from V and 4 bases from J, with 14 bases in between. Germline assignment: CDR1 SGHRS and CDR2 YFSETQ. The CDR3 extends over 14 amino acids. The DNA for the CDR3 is TGCGCCAGCAGCGGAACGACAGGCAGCACTGAAGCTTTCTTT. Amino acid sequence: CASSGTTGSTEAFF.

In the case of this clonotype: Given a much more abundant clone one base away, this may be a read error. The CDR3 spells CAISREEDTQYF. The CDR3 bases are TGTGCCATCAGCCGGGAAGAAGATACCCAGTACTTC. This sequence joins TRBV10-3 and TRBJ2-5; perhaps TRBD2 as D (5 bases). Looked up from germline, CDR1 is ENHRY and CDR2 is SYGVKD. There are 12 residues in the CDR3.

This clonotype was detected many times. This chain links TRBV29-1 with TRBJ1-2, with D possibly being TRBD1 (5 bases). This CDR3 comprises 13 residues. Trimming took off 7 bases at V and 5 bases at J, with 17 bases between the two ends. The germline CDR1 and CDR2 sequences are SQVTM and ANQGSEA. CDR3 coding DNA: TGCAGCGCTGGGACCGGTCTGGTATATGGCTACACCTTC. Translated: CSAGTGLVYGYTF.